This passage covers 13 T cell receptor beta chains from one sample sequenced in a study of T cells in Graves' hyperthyroidism and ophthalmopathy. RNA transcripts served as the template for amplifying TCR beta CDR3 regions. Carried out on the TCR CDR3, a first-round RT-PCR used the HTBI primer set. Each CDR3 protein is one row after TCRdb ran MiXCR on the multiplex PCR reads. The sample yields roughly 840,000 distinct CDR3 sequences, 38% seen once. The sample comprised blood. The receptors shown here come from a man aged 18-30 years with Graves' hyperthyroidism.

Only a few counts were recorded for this clonotype. The chain recombines TRBV6-6 with TRBJ1-5; 8 nucleotides align to TRBD1. Germline CDR1 MNHNY, CDR2 SVGAGI (reference sequence). V gave up 9 bases and J gave up 2 bases; unmatched junction bases: 3. This CDR3 contains 13 residues. CDR3 nucleotides: TGTGCCAGTAAGACAGGGGGCAATCAGCCCCAGCATTTT. Its translation is CASKTGGNQPQHF.

This clonotype was observed a few times. The chain employs TRBV10-3 and TRBJ1-3; maybe TRBD1 (5 bases). CDR1 is ENHRY, CDR2 SYGVKD, per germline. This CDR3 spans 12 amino acids. Trimming shortened V by 7 bases and J by 4 bases, and 8 bases separated the two germline ends. CDR3 sequence: CAIMGTGNTIYF. CDR3 in DNA: TGTGCCATCATGGGGACGGGAAACACCATATATTTT.

The chain links TRBV10-3 to TRBJ1-5; tentative D call: TRBD1 (5 bases). The V end was cut by 10 bases, the J end by 6 bases, with 16 bases between. The germline gives CDR1 ENHRY, CDR2 SYGVKD. The CDR3 runs to 13 residues. The CDR3 region is CASSDSFSQPQHF. CDR3 nucleotides: TGTGCCAGCAGCGACAGCTTTAGTCAGCCCCAGCATTTT.

A note on this clonotype: A clone one base away is much larger, so this may be a read error. The V gene is TRBV29-1, the J gene TRBJ1-3, with unresolved D. The germline CDR1 and CDR2 sequences are SQVTM and ANQGSEA. CDR3 length: 12 residues. The CDR3 sequence is CSVVYSGSTIYF. CDR3 bases: TGCAGCGTTGTTTATTCTGGAAGCACCATATATTTT.

Concerning this clonotype itself: A much bigger clone sits one base away, suggesting this may be a read error. This chain joins TRBV7-7 and TRBJ2-7; D is undetermined. There are 13 residues in the CDR3. Germline CDR1 is SSHAT and CDR2 is FNYEAQ (reference sequence). CDR3 residues: CAGSASDGYEQYF. In DNA form, the CDR3 reads TGTGCTGGCAGCGCCTCGGACGGCTACGAGCAGTACTTC.

The genes are TRBV29-1 and TRBJ2-7; D ambiguous. V was shortened by 6 bases and J by 2 bases, with 14 bases between the two germline ends. CDR1 is SQVTM and CDR2 is ANQGSEA in the germline V gene. The CDR3 totals 13 residues. CDR3 sequence reads: CSVARVSPYEQYF. The CDR3, as DNA: TGCAGCGTGGCCCGGGTTTCCCCCTACGAGCAGTACTTC.

The sample holds a few counts of this clonotype. The CDR3 loop reads CASSRTDFYEQYF. The CDR3 DNA sequence: TGTGCCAGCAGCCGGACAGACTTCTACGAGCAGTACTTC. The V and J genes are TRBV6-1 and TRBJ2-7; D is possibly TRBD1 (6 bases). This CDR3 is 13 amino acids long. Germline CDR1 is MNHNS and CDR2 is SASEGT. V lost 6 bases, J lost 3 bases, and 12 bases lay in between.

This clonotype was observed a few times. V is TRBV7-6 and J is TRBJ2-5, with TRBD2 identical over 10 bases. Trimming at V came to 2 bases and at J to 6 bases, leaving 3 bases not matched to a gene. Looked up from germline, CDR1 is SGHVS and CDR2 is FNYEAQ. This CDR3 has 14 residues. The CDR3: CASSLLAGEQTQYF. CDR3 nucleotides: TGTGCCAGCAGCTTACTAGCGGGAGAGCAGACCCAGTACTTC.

This clonotype has at least ten counts. V usage is TRBV11-2 and J usage is TRBJ1-3; no firm D call. V lost 3 bases to trimming and J lost 6 bases, with 12 bases between them. The CDR3 consists of 14 residues. Germline V lookup: CDR1 SGHAT, CDR2 FQNNGV. The CDR3 loop is CASSFGSGVNTIYF. The CDR3, as DNA: TGTGCCAGCAGCTTCGGAAGTGGAGTAAACACCATATATTTT.

Only a few counts were recorded for this clonotype. A single base separates this from a much larger clone, so it may be a read error. The chain links TRBV2 to TRBJ2-2; 8 nucleotides align to TRBD2. Trimming at V came to 8 bases and at J to 0 bases, leaving 2 bases not matched to a gene. CDR3 size: 14 residues. CDR1 is SNHLY and CDR2 is FYNNEI in the germline V gene. The CDR3 loop reads CASGGLANTGELFF. DNA for the CDR3: TGTGCCAGCGGGGGACTAGCGAACACCGGGGAGCTGTTTTTT.

The V gene is TRBV5-5, the J gene TRBJ2-7, with D tentatively TRBD1 or TRBD2 (5 bases each). The V end was cut by 1 base, the J end by 5 bases, with 10 bases between. CDR3 size: 13 residues. Germline values: CDR1 SGHKS, CDR2 YYEKEE (reference sequence). The CDR3: CASSLPRDDEQYF. The CDR3 DNA is TGTGCCAGCAGCTTGCCCAGGGACGACGAGCAGTACTTC.

This clonotype was detected a few times. A read error may explain this, as a much larger clone is one base away. V and J are TRBV7-2 and TRBJ1-1; D gene ambiguous. CDR3 size: 14 residues. V was pared by 0 bases and J by 0 bases, with 5 bases between. Germline CDR1 SGHTA, CDR2 FQGNSA. The CDR3 loop reads CASSLAWLNTEAFF. In DNA form, the CDR3 reads TGTGCCAGCAGCTTAGCCTGGCTGAACACTGAAGCTTTCTTT. The variable domain in full, completed from reference TRBV7-2 and TRBJ1-1, reads GAGVSQSPSNKVTEKGKDVELRCDPISGHTALYWYRQSLGQGLEFLIYFQGNSAPDKSGLPSDRFSAERTGGSVSTLTIQRTQQEDSAVYLCASSLAWLNTEAFFGQGTRLTVV.

This rearrangement joins TRBV5-1 to TRBJ1-1, with D unclear. The CDR3 is made up of 13 amino acids. Per the germline V gene, CDR1 is SGHRS and CDR2 is YFSETQ. The V gene lost 4 bases and the J gene lost 3 bases, with 10 bases spanning the gap. DNA of the CDR3: TGCGCCAGCAGCCTCCCGCCCGACACTGAAGCTTTCTTT. It codes for CASSLPPDTEAFF.